These T cell receptor beta chains were read from a single sample in a study of T cells in Graves' hyperthyroidism and ophthalmopathy. TCRdb passed the multiplex PCR reads through MiXCR, listing each CDR3 protein once. The sample yields hundreds of thousands of distinct CDR3 sequences, 38% seen once. Sequenced: blood. The receptors originated from a man aged 18 to 30 with Graves' hyperthyroidism. Both conserved end residues are trimmed from each CDR3.

TRBJ2-7 TRBV7-7 ASSLETGSYEQY
TRBJ2-7 TRBV13 ASSRTSLNEQY
TRBJ2-5 TRBV29-1 SVECALSKETQY
TRBJ2-7 TRBV6-1 ASTVISGSYEQY
TRBJ2-5 TRBV12-3/TRBV12-4 ASSLLGGETQY
TRBJ2-7 TRBV29-1 SASGGPYEQY
TRBJ1-5 TRBV7-2 ASSLNVNQPQH
TRBJ1-1 TRBV4-1 ASSQDTRVRGTEAF
TRBJ1-1 TRBV11-2 ASSFPGQALNTEAF
TRBJ1-1 TRBV2 ASRETGGTEAF
TRBJ2-7 TRBV9 ASSVGLGQEQY
TRBJ1-4 TRBV4-1 ASSQDGDEKLF
TRBJ2-1 TRBV10-3 AITTHDSHNEQF
TRBJ2-2 TRBV25-1 ASSPPGHRNTGELF
TRBJ1-4 TRBV20-1 SARDFAGAGEKLF
TRBJ1-1 TRBV7-2 ASSVGAQGMNTEAF
TRBJ2-7 TRBV7-2 ASSPRTGGYGEQY
TRBJ2-5 TRBV15 ATSRDPQALQETQY
TRBJ1-5 TRBV20-1 SARGGGAGNQPQH
TRBJ2-7 TRBV7-2 ASSLEAFSYEQY
TRBJ1-1 TRBV19 ASSLLRRDRRVTEAF
TRBJ1-2 TRBV19 ASTGDKGYT
TRBJ2-7 TRBV7-6 ASSLERFYEQY
TRBJ1-1 TRBV14 ASSQDWGQEAF
TRBJ1-1 TRBV7-3 ASSLFGGGEAF
TRBJ2-2 TRBV6-6 ASSPGGSRTGELF
TRBJ2-5 TRBV9 ASSLRTGWQETQY
TRBJ2-7 TRBV4-2 ASSQVGTSGSYEQY
TRBJ1-1 TRBV9 ASSPGGQEKLAF
TRBJ1-3 TRBV10-3 AISALGTGNTIY
TRBJ1-6 TRBV6-5 AITGEDSPLH
TRBJ1-5 TRBV6-1 ASSPGTGGVYQPQH
TRBJ1-2 TRBV11-2 ASSFFSAPGAGTGGYT
TRBJ1-6 TRBV6-5 ASSYSTEYSPLH
TRBJ2-7 TRBV15 ATSRLSYEQY
TRBJ2-5 TRBV7-6 ASSARFQETQY
TRBJ1-6 TRBV5-4 ASSAGTGISESPLH
TRBJ2-2 TRBV7-9 ASSQGGPLAGELF
TRBJ1-2 TRBV7-2 ASSLDREVGGYT
TRBJ2-2 TRBV7-9 ASSPEGGANTGELF
TRBJ1-4 TRBV12-3/TRBV12-4 ASSLGKGGPTNEKLF
TRBJ2-5 TRBV29-1 SLTRQGETQY
TRBJ2-2 TRBV7-3 ASSLHKGGELF
TRBJ1-1 TRBV2 ASSEGTITEVF
TRBJ1-1 TRBV29-1 SVDRQGLETEAF
TRBJ1-1 TRBV2 ASALGEEAF
TRBJ1-6 TRBV25-1 ARDFGGPGGSPLH
TRBJ2-7 TRBV20-1 SARDRSYEQY
TRBJ1-1 TRBV11-3 ASSLLQGMVEAF
TRBJ2-7 TRBV2 ASSEATGVSYEQY
TRBJ1-4 TRBV7-9 ASSQEGPTGGWEKLF
TRBJ1-4 TRBV7-9 ASRLARGDEKLF
TRBJ2-5 TRBV10-3 AISGQESETQY
TRBJ2-7 TRBV4-1 ASSQDPRYEQY
TRBJ1-5 TRBV2 ASRPDRGLGQPQH